The clone carrying this T cell receptor (beta chain) was seen many times. What it binds is not known. This specimen comes from a study of T cells in Graves' hyperthyroidism and ophthalmopathy. Overall study findings and caveats: From stable hyperthyroidism, ophthalmopathy was set apart by a 13 V-J model. Blood held most thyroid clonotypes expanded above 0.001 frequency.

Germline CDR1 SGHTA, CDR2 FQGNSA. This CDR3 region has 14 residues. V was pared by 5 bases and J by 0 bases, with 3 bases of the junction left unmatched. Diagnoses used clinical symptoms, serum thyroxine and TRAb, thyroid ultrasound and orbital computed tomography. Researchers amplified the TCR beta CDR3 regions from RNA transcripts. The HTBI primer set served for first-round RT-PCR of the TCR CDR3. From the multiplex PCR reads, TCRdb called clonotypes with MiXCR, one entry per CDR3 protein. The table records around 290,000 distinct CDR3 sequences, 13% of them present only once. Sequences were obtained from blood. The receptor comes from a woman in her 30s with Graves' hyperthyroidism that later progressed to Graves' ophthalmopathy. V gene TRBV7-2 combines with J gene TRBJ2-7; TRBD2 matches at 8 bases. The CDR3 DNA reads as TGTGCCAGCAGCCGGGGGGGTAGCTCCTACGAGCAGTACTTC. Translating it yields CASSRGGSSYEQYF.